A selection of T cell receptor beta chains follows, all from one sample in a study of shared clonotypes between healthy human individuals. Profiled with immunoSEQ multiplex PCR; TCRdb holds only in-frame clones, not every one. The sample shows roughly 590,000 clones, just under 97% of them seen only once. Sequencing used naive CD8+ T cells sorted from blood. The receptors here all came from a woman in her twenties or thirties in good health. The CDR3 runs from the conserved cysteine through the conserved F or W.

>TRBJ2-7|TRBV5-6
CASSFMGTAWKEQYF
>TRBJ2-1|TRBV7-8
CASSSPPGGPYNEQFF
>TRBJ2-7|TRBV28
CASSPEDTSGRTYEQYF
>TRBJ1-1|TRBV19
CASSIDGGTEAFF
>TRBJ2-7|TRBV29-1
CSVGIESYEQYF
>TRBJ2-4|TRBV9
CASSARGQTKNIQYF
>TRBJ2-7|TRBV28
CASSLIWASSYEQYF
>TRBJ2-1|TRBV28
CASSSPRSVGPYNEQFF
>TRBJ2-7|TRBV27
CASSLSLYHEQYF
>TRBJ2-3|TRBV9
CASSVVGGSTDTQYF
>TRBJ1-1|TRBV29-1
CSGLNTEAFF
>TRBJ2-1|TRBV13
CASSLGTSGSSYNEQFF
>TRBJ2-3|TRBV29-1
CSASTGLDTQYF
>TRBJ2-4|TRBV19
CASSSIDAMIAKNIQYF
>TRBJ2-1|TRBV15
CATSRDRSIEERDNEQFF
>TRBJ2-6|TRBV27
CASSPGTSGANVLTF
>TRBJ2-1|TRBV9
CASSASGLSHNEQFF
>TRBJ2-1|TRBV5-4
CASSLGTSPNEQFF
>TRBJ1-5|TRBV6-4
CASISSNSGDYSNQPQHF
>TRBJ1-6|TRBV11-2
CASSLEVSGSSPLHF
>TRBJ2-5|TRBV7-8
CASSFPTVGQETQYF
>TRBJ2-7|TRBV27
CASRQGYHYEQYF
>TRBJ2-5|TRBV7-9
CASSPKTSTGRSETQYF
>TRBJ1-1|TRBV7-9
CASREAFF
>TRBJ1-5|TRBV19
CASSILAARAQHF
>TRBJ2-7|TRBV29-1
CSVYSVTKGNYEQYF
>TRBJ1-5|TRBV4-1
CASSPGGRGFWGGNQPQHF
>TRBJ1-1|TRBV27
CASSLSRTNEAFF